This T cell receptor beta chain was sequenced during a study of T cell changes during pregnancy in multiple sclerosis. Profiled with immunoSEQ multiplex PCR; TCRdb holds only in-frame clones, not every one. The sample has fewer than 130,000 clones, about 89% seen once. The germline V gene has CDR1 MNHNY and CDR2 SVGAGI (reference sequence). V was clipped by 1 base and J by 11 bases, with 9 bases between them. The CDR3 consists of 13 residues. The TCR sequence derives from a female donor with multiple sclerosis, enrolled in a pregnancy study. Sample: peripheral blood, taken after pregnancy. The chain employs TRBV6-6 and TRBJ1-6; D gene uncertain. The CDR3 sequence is CASSYFLGPPLHF. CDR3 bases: TGTGCCAGCAGTTACTTCCTCGGTCCACCCCTCCACTTT.